This TCR beta chain was observed in a study of shared clonotypes between healthy human individuals. The material for each subset, its genomic DNA, was split evenly across several immunoSEQ plates. Measured with immunoSEQ multiplex PCR; TCRdb has only the in-frame clones, and not every one. Of 600,000 to 750,000 clones detected, around 91% appear once; the ten largest clones hold about a third. CD8 memory combined CD45RO+ cells with CCR7-negative CD45RA+ TemRA cells. The CDR3 sequence is 15 residues long. Germline CDR1 SGHAT, CDR2 FQNNGV. Deletions cut 1 base from V and 0 bases from J, with 7 bases between.

The V gene is TRBV11-2, the J gene TRBJ1-3; no definite D call. Sequenced material: memory CD8+ T cells from PBMCs. Subset specified: CD45RO+ cells pooled with CCR7-negative TemRA cells. This sequence was found in a man in his late teens or twenties in good health. Some clones in this sample may be carry-over from other donors' samples. The CDR3: CASSLVGYSGNTIYF. CDR3 coding DNA: TGTGCCAGCAGCTTAGTCGGCTACTCTGGAAACACCATATATTTT.